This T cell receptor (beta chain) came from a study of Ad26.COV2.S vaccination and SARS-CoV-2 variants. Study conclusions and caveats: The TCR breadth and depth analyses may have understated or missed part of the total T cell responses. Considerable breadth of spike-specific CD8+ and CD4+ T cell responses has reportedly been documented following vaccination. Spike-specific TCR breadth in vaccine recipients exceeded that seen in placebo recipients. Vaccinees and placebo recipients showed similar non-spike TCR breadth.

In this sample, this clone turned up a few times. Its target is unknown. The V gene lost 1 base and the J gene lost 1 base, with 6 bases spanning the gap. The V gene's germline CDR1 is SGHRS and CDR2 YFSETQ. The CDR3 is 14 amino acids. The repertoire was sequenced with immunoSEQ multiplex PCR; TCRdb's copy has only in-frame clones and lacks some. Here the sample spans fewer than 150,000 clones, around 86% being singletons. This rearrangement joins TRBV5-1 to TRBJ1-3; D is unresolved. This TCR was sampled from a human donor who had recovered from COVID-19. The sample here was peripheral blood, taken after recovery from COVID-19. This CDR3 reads CASSLTDSGNTIYF. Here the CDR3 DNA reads TGCGCCAGCAGCTTGACAGATTCTGGAAACACCATATATTTT.